A single sample gave rise to the 27 T cell receptor beta chains below, sequenced in a study of blood T cell repertoires in COVID-19. Sequenced by immunoSEQ multiplex PCR; TCRdb stores in-frame clones only, minus some. This sample has approximately 230,000 clones, with roughly 80% found just once. What was sequenced was peripheral blood. These receptors were obtained from an elderly man with acute or convalescent COVID-19.

The V gene is TRBV28, the J gene TRBJ1-6; possibly TRBD1 for D (5 bases). In germline, CDR1 is MDHEN, CDR2 SYDVKM. V lost 4 bases and J lost 6, with 10 bases in between. The length of the CDR3 is 14 residues. The CDR3 spells CASSSQGANSPLHF. In DNA form, the CDR3 reads TGTGCCAGCAGTTCCCAGGGCGCTAATTCACCCCTCCACTTT. The variable domain in full, with the rest retrieved from reference TRBV28 and TRBJ1-6, is DVKVTQSSRYLVKRTGEKVFLECVQDMDHENMFWYRQDPGLGLRLIYFSYDVKMKEKGDIPEGYSVSREKKERFSLILESASTNQTSMYLCASSSQGANSPLHFGNGTRLTVT.

This rearrangement joins TRBV24-1 to TRBJ2-1; 13 nucleotides agree with TRBD2. Unmatched junction bases numbered 6, after V lost 5 bases and J lost 0 bases. The CDR3 is 18 residues long. Germline lookup yields CDR1 KGHDR and CDR2 SFDVKD. The DNA for the CDR3 is TGTGCCACCAGTGTTGGGACTAGCGGGGCCAGCTCCTACAATGAGCAGTTCTTC. It is translated as CATSVGTSGASSYNEQFF.

V is TRBV7-9 and J is TRBJ2-7; weak D call: TRBD1 (6 bases). This CDR3 has 15 amino acids. Trimming left V 4 bases short and J 4 bases short, with 17 bases between. Germline CDR1 SEHNR, CDR2 FQNEAQ (reference sequence). The CDR3 here is CASSSTGTRGYEQYF. The CDR3 nucleotides are TGTGCCAGCAGCTCAACCGGGACAAGGGGATACGAGCAGTACTTC.

As DNA, the CDR3 is TGTGCCAGCAGTTATGGGCAGGCCCGGCCCCTCCACTTT. Translating it yields CASSYGQARPLHF. The V and J genes are TRBV6-5 and TRBJ1-6; D is unclear. Per the germline V gene, CDR1 is MNHEY and CDR2 is SVGAGI. This CDR3 has 13 amino acids. Trimming pared 3 bases from V and 13 bases from J, leaving 13 bases between.

The V gene is TRBV5-6, the J gene TRBJ1-1, with D possibly matching TRBD1 (5 bases). V dropped 3 bases and J dropped 4 bases, with 10 bases sitting between them. The germline V gene has CDR1 SGHDT and CDR2 YYEEEE. This CDR3 comprises 13 residues. The CDR3: CASSWGGGTEAFF. The CDR3 nucleotides read TGTGCCAGCAGCTGGGGGGGTGGCACTGAAGCTTTCTTT.

The gene calls are TRBV6-5 and TRBJ1-4; no firm D call. Germline CDR1 MNHEY, CDR2 SVGAGI. The CDR3 length is 14 residues. V was clipped by 7 bases and J by 8 bases, with 17 bases between them. CDR3 loop: CASTQLRSGEKLFF. Here the CDR3 DNA reads TGTGCCAGCACCCAATTGCGGTCTGGGGAAAAACTGTTTTTT.

The chain employs TRBV13 and TRBJ2-3, with 12 bases identical to TRBD2. CDR3 length: 17 amino acids. The junction had 6 bases not matched to a gene; V was cut back by 5 bases and J by 0 bases. Germline V lookup: CDR1 PRHDT, CDR2 FYEKMQ (reference sequence). The CDR3 loop reads CASSQRLAGASTDTQYF. The DNA for the CDR3 is TGTGCCAGCAGCCAAAGACTAGCGGGGGCTAGCACAGATACGCAGTATTTT.

This clone was observed once. This CDR3 reads CAWSFLQGINEQYF. In nucleotides, the CDR3 is TGTGCCTGGAGTTTTCTACAGGGTATCAACGAGCAGTACTTC. J is TRBJ2-7 and V is TRBV30; tentatively, D is TRBD1 (6 bases). This CDR3 contains 14 residues. The germline V and J ends were trimmed by 2 bases and 5 bases, with 16 bases remaining between them. The germline V gene has CDR1 GTSNPN and CDR2 SVGIG (reference sequence).

This clone has only one observation. The V and J genes are TRBV5-1 and TRBJ1-5, with D tentatively TRBD1 (6 bases). Trimming shortened V by 0 bases and J by 1 base, and 8 bases separated the two germline ends. Germline V gene sequence: CDR1 SGHRS, CDR2 YFSETQ. The CDR3 extends over 15 amino acids. The CDR3: CASSLGGTSNQPQHF. CDR3 nucleotides: TGCGCCAGCAGCTTGGGGGGGACAAGCAATCAGCCCCAGCATTTT.

A few counts support this clone. The chain recombines TRBV5-4 with TRBJ2-2; 8 bases line up with TRBD1. This CDR3 is built from 14 residues. Germline trimming cut 3 bases from V and 7 bases from J; bases unmatched to any gene: 5. The germline CDR1 and CDR2 sequences are SGHNT and YYREEE (reference sequence). In nucleotides, the CDR3 is TGTGCCAGCAGCTATGACAGGGGAAGCGGGGAGCTGTTTTTT. This sequence encodes CASSYDRGSGELFF.

The chain joins TRBV7-8 to TRBJ2-7, with 11 positions matching TRBD2. After removal of 5 bases from V and 0 bases from J, the junction contained 6 bases not matched to a gene. CDR1 is SGHVS, CDR2 FQNEAQ, per germline. There are 16 residues in the CDR3. CDR3 nucleotides: TGTGCCAGCAGCCGCCTAGCGGGAGGCTCCTCCTACGAGCAGTACTTC. It translates to CASSRLAGGSSYEQYF.

The CDR3 DNA is TGCGCCAGCACTGCAGGATGGGAGAATGAAAAACTGTTTTTT. Translation: CASTAGWENEKLFF. The chain couples TRBV10-2 to TRBJ1-4; D unresolved. With 7 bases removed from V and 5 bases from J, the gap between germline ends came to 14 bases. Germline values: CDR1 WSHSY, CDR2 SAAADI. This CDR3 has 14 residues.

J is TRBJ2-1 and V is TRBV11-2; 12 bases agree with TRBD2. This CDR3 is built from 15 residues. V was clipped by 5 bases and J by 4 bases; unmatched bases: 3. CDR1 SGHAT and CDR2 FQNNGV come from the germline V gene. CDR3 DNA sequence: TGTGCCAGCAGCCTAGGGACTAGCGGGTACAATGAGCAGTTCTTC. Protein sequence: CASSLGTSGYNEQFF. Variable domain in full (rest from reference TRBV11-2 and TRBJ2-1): EAGVAQSPRYKIIEKRQSVAFWCNPISGHATLYWYQQILGQGPKLLIQFQNNGVVDDSQLPKDRFSAERLKGVDSTLKIQPAKLEDSAVYLCASSLGTSGYNEQFFGPGTRLTVL.

This clone has a handful of counts. J is TRBJ1-5 and V is TRBV11-2, with D tentatively TRBD1 (6 bases). Germline CDR1 reads SGHAT; CDR2 reads FQNNGV. This CDR3 region has 15 residues. V gave up 2 bases and J gave up 5 bases, with 13 bases separating them. The CDR3 region is CASSLRAGAHQPQHF. CDR3 DNA sequence: TGTGCCAGCAGCTTAAGGGCAGGGGCTCATCAGCCCCAGCATTTT.

The chain recombines TRBV6-1 with TRBJ1-1; TRBD1 agrees at 7 bases. This CDR3 is 18 amino acids long. The junction had 18 bases not matched to a gene; V was cut back by 4 bases and J by 4 bases. Looked up from germline, CDR1 is MNHNS and CDR2 is SASEGT. The chain's CDR3 is CASSARPDRRGPSTEAFF. The DNA of the CDR3 is TGTGCCAGCAGTGCGCGTCCTGATAGGAGGGGGCCTAGCACTGAAGCTTTCTTT.

This sequence joins TRBV3-1 (or the pseudogene TRBV3-2) and TRBJ1-6; D perhaps matches TRBD1 (5 bases). CDR1 is LGHDT, CDR2 YNNKEL, per germline (reference sequence). The CDR3 has 15 amino acids. Deletions cut 6 bases from V and 3 bases from J, with 12 bases between. The CDR3 is CASRAGLNYNSPLHF. The CDR3 DNA reads TGTGCCAGCAGGGCAGGGCTCAACTATAATTCACCCCTCCACTTT.

The CDR3 reads CASSPPRIDRGGEQYF. CDR3 nucleotides: TGTGCCAGCAGCCCTCCCAGAATTGACAGGGGCGGGGAGCAGTACTTC. V gene TRBV3-1 (or the pseudogene TRBV3-2) combines with J gene TRBJ2-7; 8 nucleotides agree with TRBD1. V lost 4 bases and J lost 7; bases outside the gene matches: 15. CDR1 and CDR2 from the germline V gene are LGHDT and YNNKEL (reference sequence). The CDR3 contains 16 residues.

The gene calls are TRBV7-8 and TRBJ2-1, with 8 positions matching TRBD1. Germline assignment: CDR1 SGHVS and CDR2 FQNEAQ. Trimming took 5 bases from V and 8 from J; bases not matched to a gene: 11. This CDR3 has 15 amino acids. CDR3 DNA sequence: TGTGCCAGCAGCCCCTTCTGGGACAGGACCGATGAGCAGTTCTTC. It yields the protein CASSPFWDRTDEQFF.

V usage is TRBV6-1 and J usage is TRBJ1-6, with TRBD1 identical over 7 bases. The V and J ends lost 6 bases and 2 bases, in that order; junction bases with no gene match: 7. This CDR3 comprises 16 residues. CDR1 and CDR2 from the germline V gene are MNHNS and SASEGT. The CDR3 reads CASSERTGAYNSPLHF. The CDR3 DNA sequence: TGTGCCAGCAGCGAAAGGACAGGAGCCTATAATTCACCCCTCCACTTT.

This clone showed up just once. The chain links TRBV18 to TRBJ1-1, with a possible D match to TRBD1 (6 bases). Germline CDR1 reads KGHSH; CDR2 reads LQKENI. V lost 3 bases to trimming and J lost 3 bases, with 8 bases between them. This CDR3 region has 13 residues. The CDR3 protein is CASSPTGYTEAFF. The CDR3 DNA sequence: TGTGCCAGCTCACCCACAGGGTACACTGAAGCTTTCTTT.

The rearrangement uses TRBV3-1 (or the pseudogene TRBV3-2) and TRBJ2-1; 8 nucleotides line up with TRBD2. Germline V gene data show CDR1 as LGHDT and CDR2 as YNNKEL (reference sequence). The CDR3 length is 16 residues. Trimming cost V 1 base and J 3 bases; bases outside gene matches: 5. The CDR3 DNA is TGTGCCAGCAGCCAAGGGGTAGCGGGACTCTACAATGAGCAGTTCTTC. Protein sequence: CASSQGVAGLYNEQFF.

J is TRBJ1-4 and V is TRBV7-9; TRBD1 matches at 8 bases. Germline CDR1 and CDR2: SEHNR and FQNEAQ (reference sequence). This CDR3 has 15 amino acids. V dropped 5 bases and J dropped 4; count of bases not matched to a gene: 6. CDR3 in amino acids: CASSAQGAYNEKLFF. Here the CDR3 DNA reads TGTGCCAGCAGCGCTCAGGGGGCCTATAATGAAAAACTGTTTTTT.

This sequence joins TRBV6-2 or TRBV6-3 and TRBJ1-5; D gene unclear. Trimming stripped 2 bases from V and 4 bases from J, with 9 bases between. CDR1 and CDR2 from the germline V gene are MNHEY and SVGEGT. The CDR3 is 14 amino acids. DNA for the CDR3: TGTGCCAGCAGTTACCGTGGCAGTAATCAGCCCCAGCATTTT. Encoded protein: CASSYRGSNQPQHF.

The chain combines TRBV19 with TRBJ1-1; maybe TRBD1 (5 bases). The CDR3 loop spans 12 amino acids. The V gene's germline CDR1 is LNHDA and CDR2 SQIVND (reference sequence). Trimming removed 5 bases at V and 11 bases at J, with 15 bases between. The CDR3: CASSLRDSVAFF. CDR3 coding DNA: TGTGCCAGTAGTCTCCGGGACTCCGTGGCTTTCTTT.

The V gene is TRBV3-1 (or the pseudogene TRBV3-2), the J gene TRBJ2-1, with 7 bases lining up with TRBD2. V dropped 4 bases and J dropped 0; count of bases not matched to a gene: 3. Germline CDR1 is LGHDT and CDR2 is YNNKEL (reference sequence). The CDR3 contains 15 residues. This CDR3 is CASSRGRSSYNEQFF. CDR3 bases: TGTGCCAGCAGCCGCGGGAGAAGCTCCTACAATGAGCAGTTCTTC.

The rearrangement links TRBV7-2 to TRBJ2-3, with 9 nucleotides matching TRBD2. V was pared by 3 bases and J by 0 bases, with 7 bases of the junction left unmatched. The CDR3 loop spans 17 amino acids. Germline V CDR1 and CDR2: SGHTA, FQGNSA. The CDR3 DNA follows: TGTGCCAGCAGCTTTATGGCGGGAGGGTCAAGCACAGATACGCAGTATTTT. Residues: CASSFMAGGSSTDTQYF.

J is TRBJ1-3 and V is TRBV9, with unresolved D. Germline values: CDR1 SGDLS, CDR2 YYNGEE. This CDR3 contains 16 residues. Trimming cost V 2 bases and J 0 bases, with 12 bases left between them. The CDR3 loop reads CASSVVGGYSGNTIYF. In DNA, the CDR3 is TGTGCCAGCAGCGTCGTAGGCGGCTACTCTGGAAACACCATATATTTT.